The 10 T cell receptor beta chains in this list originate from one sample, sequenced in a study of shared clonotypes between healthy human individuals. Profiled with immunoSEQ multiplex PCR; TCRdb holds only in-frame clones, not every one. The sample holds about 2 million clones, 95% seen once. Specimen: naive CD4+ T cells sorted from blood. Subset in this sample: CD45RA+ positively selected. The receptors originated from a man younger than 35 in good health.

Notes on this clone: Other DNA sequences in the same sample also yield this CDR3. This chain uses TRBV28 with TRBJ1-2; maybe TRBD1 (5 bases). CDR3 length: 13 residues. The germline V and J ends were trimmed by 6 bases and 4 bases, with 12 bases remaining between them. From germline, CDR1 is MDHEN and CDR2 SYDVKM. This chain's CDR3 is CASSPQGSYGYTF. The CDR3 DNA sequence: TGTGCCAGCAGCCCCCAGGGCAGCTATGGCTACACCTTC.

The chain recombines TRBV28 with TRBJ2-3; D not resolved. Germline-derived CDR1 and CDR2 are MDHEN and SYDVKM. Trimming stripped 8 bases from V and 0 bases from J, with 6 bases between. This CDR3 is 12 amino acids long. DNA of the CDR3: TGTGCCAGCGGAAGTAGCACAGATACGCAGTATTTT. Protein product: CASGSSTDTQYF. Combining the CDR3 with reference TRBV28 and TRBJ2-3 gives the whole variable domain DVKVTQSSRYLVKRTGEKVFLECVQDMDHENMFWYRQDPGLGLRLIYFSYDVKMKEKGDIPEGYSVSREKKERFSLILESASTNQTSMYLCASGSSTDTQYFGPGTRLTVL.

The chain joins TRBV30 to TRBJ2-7; 10 bases match TRBD1. The ends lost 3 bases at V and 6 bases at J; junction bases unmatched: 5. Germline V CDR1 and CDR2: GTSNPN, SVGIG (reference sequence). The length of the CDR3 is 13 residues. The CDR3 loop reads CAWRDRGLSEQYF. The CDR3 coding sequence is TGTGCCTGGAGGGACAGGGGGTTGAGCGAGCAGTACTTC. The whole variable domain, remainder taken from reference TRBV30 and TRBJ2-7, is SQTIHQWPATLVQPVGSPLSLECTVEGTSNPNLYWYRQAAGRGLQLLFYSVGIGQISSEVPQNLSASRPQDRQFILSSKKLLLSDSGFYLCAWRDRGLSEQYFGPGTRLTVT.

This chain connects TRBV5-1 to TRBJ2-3; D unclear. V lost 1 base, J lost 2 bases, and 14 bases lay in between. The V gene's germline CDR1 is SGHRS and CDR2 YFSETQ. The CDR3 loop spans 16 amino acids. CDR3 protein: CASSLFGVSTTDTQYF. In nucleotides, the CDR3 is TGCGCCAGCAGCTTGTTTGGGGTATCCACCACAGATACGCAGTATTTT.

This clone showed up just once. The chain employs TRBV6-1 and TRBJ1-2; D gene uncertain. V shed 3 bases and J shed 2 bases, with 10 bases lying between them. This CDR3 spans 14 amino acids. Germline values: CDR1 MNHNS, CDR2 SASEGT. The CDR3 sequence is CASSDRSENYGYTF. For the CDR3, the DNA is TGTGCCAGCAGTGACAGGTCCGAGAACTATGGCTACACCTTC.

The genes are TRBV5-1 and TRBJ2-7; D uncertain. V shed 6 bases and J shed 0 bases, with 13 bases lying between them. The CDR3 covers 14 residues. Germline CDR1 is SGHRS and CDR2 is YFSETQ. CDR3 region: CASMQNGNSYEQYF. The CDR3 DNA reads as TGCGCCAGCATGCAGAACGGAAACTCCTACGAGCAGTACTTC.

V is TRBV28 and J is TRBJ2-5; D uncertain. The germline V gene encodes CDR1 MDHEN and CDR2 SYDVKM. The CDR3 spans 17 residues. V gave up 4 bases and J gave up 1 base, with 19 bases separating them. CDR3 DNA sequence: TGTGCCAGCAGTTCTCCTCGTATGTCAGTTGCCCAAGAGACCCAGTACTTC. This gives the protein CASSSPRMSVAQETQYF. Filled out from reference TRBV28 and TRBJ2-5, the complete variable domain reads DVKVTQSSRYLVKRTGEKVFLECVQDMDHENMFWYRQDPGLGLRLIYFSYDVKMKEKGDIPEGYSVSREKKERFSLILESASTNQTSMYLCASSSPRMSVAQETQYFGPGTRLLVL.

This clone was recorded once. This chain connects TRBV30 to TRBJ1-2; D is unclear. V was cut by 3 bases and J by 0 bases, with 17 bases left in between. The CDR3 is made up of 16 amino acids. Germline CDR1 GTSNPN, CDR2 SVGIG (reference sequence). CDR3: CAWSSRLGPANYGYTF. CDR3 sequence (DNA): TGTGCCTGGAGCTCCCGCCTCGGCCCTGCTAACTATGGCTACACCTTC. The full variable domain, in which reference TRBV30 and TRBJ1-2 provide the parts outside the CDR3, is SQTIHQWPATLVQPVGSPLSLECTVEGTSNPNLYWYRQAAGRGLQLLFYSVGIGQISSEVPQNLSASRPQDRQFILSSKKLLLSDSGFYLCAWSSRLGPANYGYTFGSGTRLTVV.

The chain has TRBV7-2 and TRBJ2-7; maybe TRBD2 (6 bases). Germline CDR1 and CDR2: SGHTA and FQGNSA. This CDR3 has 15 residues. Trimming took off 7 bases at V and 2 bases at J, with 18 bases between the two ends. The CDR3 nucleotides read TGTGCCAGCACCCTGGGGGGACTCGGGACCTACGAGCAGTACTTC. As protein: CASTLGGLGTYEQYF.

This sequence joins TRBV5-4 and TRBJ1-6; perhaps TRBD1 as D (6 bases). The V gene lost 1 base and the J gene lost 7 bases, with 9 bases spanning the gap. Germline lookup yields CDR1 SGHNT and CDR2 YYREEE (reference sequence). The CDR3 has 14 residues. For the CDR3, the DNA is TGTGCCAGCAGCTTGTACAGGGTAAATTCACCCCTCCACTTT. This encodes CASSLYRVNSPLHF. Together with reference TRBV5-4 and TRBJ1-6, the CDR3 gives the full variable domain: ETGVTQSPTHLIKTRGQQVTLRCSSQSGHNTVSWYQQALGQGPQFIFQYYREEENGRGNFPPRFSGLQFPNYSSELNVNALELDDSALYLCASSLYRVNSPLHFGNGTRLTVT.